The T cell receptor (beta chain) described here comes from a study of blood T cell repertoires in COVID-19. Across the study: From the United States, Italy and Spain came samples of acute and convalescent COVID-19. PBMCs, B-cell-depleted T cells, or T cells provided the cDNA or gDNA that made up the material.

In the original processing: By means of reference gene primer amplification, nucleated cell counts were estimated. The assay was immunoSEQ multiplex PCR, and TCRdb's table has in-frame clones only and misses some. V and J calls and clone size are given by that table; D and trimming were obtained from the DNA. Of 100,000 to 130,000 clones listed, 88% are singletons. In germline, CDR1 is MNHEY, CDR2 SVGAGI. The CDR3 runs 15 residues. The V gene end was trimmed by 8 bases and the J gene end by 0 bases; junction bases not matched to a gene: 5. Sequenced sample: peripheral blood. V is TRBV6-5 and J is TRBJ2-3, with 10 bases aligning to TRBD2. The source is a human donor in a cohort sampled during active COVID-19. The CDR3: CASEGLAVSTDTQYF. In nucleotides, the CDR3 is TGTGCCAGCGAAGGACTAGCGGTGAGCACAGATACGCAGTATTTT.